This T cell receptor (beta chain) was found in a study of blood T cell repertoires in COVID-19. Whole-study context: The United States, Italy and Spain provided the acute and convalescent COVID-19 samples. Nucleic acid was either cDNA or gDNA, and it came from T cells, B-cell-depleted T cells, or PBMCs.

Original data processing: How many nucleated cells were present was estimated from reference gene primer amplification. Produced via immunoSEQ multiplex PCR; TCRdb's table is partial and in-frame only. D and trimming were read from the DNA, whereas the V and J calls and clone size are those reported in that table. The sample includes approximately 120,000 clones, over 75% of them seen just once. The CDR3 covers 15 residues. Trimming took 3 bases from V and 1 from J, leaving 14 bases between them. Germline V gene data show CDR1 as SGHNT and CDR2 as YYREEE (reference sequence). The J gene is TRBJ2-7, the V gene TRBV5-4, with D possibly being TRBD2 (6 bases). The sequencing sample was made of peripheral blood. The sequence came from an older man with active or convalescent COVID-19. DNA for the CDR3: TGTGCCAGCAGCTCTCGGGACGCGGGATCCTACGAGCAGTACTTC. It codes for CASSSRDAGSYEQYF.